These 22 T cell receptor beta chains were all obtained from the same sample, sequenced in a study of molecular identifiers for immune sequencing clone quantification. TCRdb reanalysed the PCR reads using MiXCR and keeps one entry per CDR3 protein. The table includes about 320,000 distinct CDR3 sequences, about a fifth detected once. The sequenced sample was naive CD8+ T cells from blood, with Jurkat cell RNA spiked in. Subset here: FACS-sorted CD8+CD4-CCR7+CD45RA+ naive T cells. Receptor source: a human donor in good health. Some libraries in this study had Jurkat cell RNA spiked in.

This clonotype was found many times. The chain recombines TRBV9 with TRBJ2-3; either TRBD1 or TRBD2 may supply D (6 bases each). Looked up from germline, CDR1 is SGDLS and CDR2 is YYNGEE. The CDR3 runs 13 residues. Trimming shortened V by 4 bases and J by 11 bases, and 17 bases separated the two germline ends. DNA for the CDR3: TGTGCCAGCAGCCCCACCCCGGGGGACAAGCAGTATTTT. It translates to CASSPTPGDKQYF.

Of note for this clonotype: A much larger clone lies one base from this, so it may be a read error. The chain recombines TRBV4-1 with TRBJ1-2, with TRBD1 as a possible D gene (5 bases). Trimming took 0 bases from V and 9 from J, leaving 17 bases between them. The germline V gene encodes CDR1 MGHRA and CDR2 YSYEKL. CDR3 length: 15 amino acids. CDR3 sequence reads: CASSQDTGVGYSYTF. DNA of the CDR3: TGCGCCAGCAGCCAAGATACGGGGGTAGGTTATAGCTACACCTTC.

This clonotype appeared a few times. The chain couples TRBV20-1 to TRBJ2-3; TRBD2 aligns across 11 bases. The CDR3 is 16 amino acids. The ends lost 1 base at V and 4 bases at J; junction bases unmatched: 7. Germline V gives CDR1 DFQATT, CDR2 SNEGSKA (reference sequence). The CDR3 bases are TGCAGTGCTAGAGGGGGGACTAGCGGACCAGCAGATACGCAGTATTTT. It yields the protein CSARGGTSGPADTQYF.

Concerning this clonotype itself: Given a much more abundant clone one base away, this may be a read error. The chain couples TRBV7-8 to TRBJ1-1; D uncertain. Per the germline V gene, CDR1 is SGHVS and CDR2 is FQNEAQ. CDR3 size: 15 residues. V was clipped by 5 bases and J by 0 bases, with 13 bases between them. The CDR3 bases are TGTGCCAGCAGCCTTAGAGACTGGGTGAACACTGAAGCTTTCTTT. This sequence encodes CASSLRDWVNTEAFF.

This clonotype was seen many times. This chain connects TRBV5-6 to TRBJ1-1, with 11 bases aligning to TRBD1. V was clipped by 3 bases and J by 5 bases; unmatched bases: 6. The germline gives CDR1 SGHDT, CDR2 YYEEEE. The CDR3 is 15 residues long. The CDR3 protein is CASSYGQGAFTEAFF. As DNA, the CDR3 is TGTGCCAGCAGCTACGGACAGGGGGCCTTTACTGAAGCTTTCTTT.

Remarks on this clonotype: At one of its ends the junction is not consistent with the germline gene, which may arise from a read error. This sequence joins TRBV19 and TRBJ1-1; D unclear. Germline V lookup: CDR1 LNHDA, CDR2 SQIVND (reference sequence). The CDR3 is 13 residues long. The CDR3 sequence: CVSSSISVSEAFF. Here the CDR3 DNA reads TGTGTCAGTAGCTCCATCAGCGTTTCTGAAGCTTTCTTT.

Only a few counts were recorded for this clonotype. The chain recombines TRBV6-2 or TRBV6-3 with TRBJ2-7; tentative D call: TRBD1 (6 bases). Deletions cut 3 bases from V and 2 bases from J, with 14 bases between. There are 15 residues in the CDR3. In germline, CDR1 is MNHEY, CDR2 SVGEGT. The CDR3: CASSYADSHPYEQYF. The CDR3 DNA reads TGTGCCAGCAGTTATGCGGACAGCCACCCCTACGAGCAGTACTTC.

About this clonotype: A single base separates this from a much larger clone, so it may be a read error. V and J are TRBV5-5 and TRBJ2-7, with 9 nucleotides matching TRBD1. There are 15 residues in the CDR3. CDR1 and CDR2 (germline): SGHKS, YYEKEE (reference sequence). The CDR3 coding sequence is TGTGCCAGCGGCTTGGGACAGGGTACAGCCTACGAGCAGTACTTC. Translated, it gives CASGLGQGTAYEQYF.

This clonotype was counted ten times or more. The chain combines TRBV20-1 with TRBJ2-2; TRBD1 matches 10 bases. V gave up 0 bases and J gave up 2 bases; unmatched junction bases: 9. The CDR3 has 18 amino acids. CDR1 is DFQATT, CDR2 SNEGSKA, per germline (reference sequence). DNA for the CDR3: TGCAGTGCTAGAGATATCGGGACAGGGGAGGTTAACACCGGGGAGCTGTTTTTT. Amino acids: CSARDIGTGEVNTGELFF.

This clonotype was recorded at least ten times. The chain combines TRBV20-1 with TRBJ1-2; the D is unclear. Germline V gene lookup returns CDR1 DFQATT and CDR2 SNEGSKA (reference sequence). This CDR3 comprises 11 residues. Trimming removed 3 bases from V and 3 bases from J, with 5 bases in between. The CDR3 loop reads CSARSDYGYTF. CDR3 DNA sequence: TGCAGTGCTAGGTCCGACTATGGCTACACCTTC.

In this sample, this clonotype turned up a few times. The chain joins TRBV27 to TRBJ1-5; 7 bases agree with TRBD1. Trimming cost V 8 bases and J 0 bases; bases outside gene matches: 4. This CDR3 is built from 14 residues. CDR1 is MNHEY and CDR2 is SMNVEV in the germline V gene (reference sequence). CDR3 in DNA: TGTGCCAGCGGGAGACAGGGTAGCAATCAGCCCCAGCATTTT. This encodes CASGRQGSNQPQHF.

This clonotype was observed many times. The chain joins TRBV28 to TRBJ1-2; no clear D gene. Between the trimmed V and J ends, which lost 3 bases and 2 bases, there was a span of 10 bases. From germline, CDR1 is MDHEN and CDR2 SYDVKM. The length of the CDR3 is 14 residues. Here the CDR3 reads CASSLVQINYGYTF. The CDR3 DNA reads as TGTGCCAGCAGTTTGGTGCAAATAAACTATGGCTACACCTTC.

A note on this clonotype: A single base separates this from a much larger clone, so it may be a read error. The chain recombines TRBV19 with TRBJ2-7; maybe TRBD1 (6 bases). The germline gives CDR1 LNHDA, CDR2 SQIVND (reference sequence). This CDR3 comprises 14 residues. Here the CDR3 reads CVSSIAGVSYEQYF. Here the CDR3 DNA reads TGTGTCAGTAGTATCGCAGGGGTTTCCTACGAGCAGTACTTC.

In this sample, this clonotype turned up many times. CDR3 sequence (DNA): TGTGCCAGCGGTCCCTCGCCGGGACAAGAAAAACTGTTTTTT. This encodes CASGPSPGQEKLFF. This chain uses TRBV6-5 with TRBJ1-4, with D maybe TRBD1 (6 bases). CDR1 and CDR2 (germline): MNHEY, SVGAGI. Trimming removed 8 bases from V and 8 bases from J, with 18 bases in between. This CDR3 region has 14 residues.

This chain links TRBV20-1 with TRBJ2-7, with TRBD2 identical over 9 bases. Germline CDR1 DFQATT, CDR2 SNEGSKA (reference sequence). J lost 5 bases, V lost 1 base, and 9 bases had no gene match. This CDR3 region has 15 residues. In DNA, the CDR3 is TGCAGTGCTAGAGCCTCGGGCGGGGGGGCCCACGAGCAGTACTTC. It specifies CSARASGGGAHEQYF.

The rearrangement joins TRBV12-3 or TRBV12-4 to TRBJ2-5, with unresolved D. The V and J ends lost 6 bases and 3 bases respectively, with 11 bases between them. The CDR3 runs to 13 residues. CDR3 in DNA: TGTGCCAGCAGGTCTAGGGTAAAAGAGACCCAGTACTTC. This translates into CASRSRVKETQYF.

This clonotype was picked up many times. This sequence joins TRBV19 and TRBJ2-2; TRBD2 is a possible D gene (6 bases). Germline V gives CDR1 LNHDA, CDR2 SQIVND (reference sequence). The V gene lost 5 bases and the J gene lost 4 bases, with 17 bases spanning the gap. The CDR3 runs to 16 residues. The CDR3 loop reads CASSLRLGSSTGELFF. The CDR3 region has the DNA TGTGCCAGTAGTCTGCGACTAGGGAGTAGCACCGGGGAGCTGTTTTTT.

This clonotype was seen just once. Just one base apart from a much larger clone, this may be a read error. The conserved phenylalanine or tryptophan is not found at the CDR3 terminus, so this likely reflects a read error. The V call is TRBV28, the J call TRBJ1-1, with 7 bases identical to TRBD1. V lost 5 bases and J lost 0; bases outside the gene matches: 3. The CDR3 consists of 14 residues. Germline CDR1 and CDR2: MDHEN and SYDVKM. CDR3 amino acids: CASSRGQMNTEAFS. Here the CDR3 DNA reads TGTGCCAGCAGTAGGGGACAGATGAACACTGAAGCTTTCTCT.

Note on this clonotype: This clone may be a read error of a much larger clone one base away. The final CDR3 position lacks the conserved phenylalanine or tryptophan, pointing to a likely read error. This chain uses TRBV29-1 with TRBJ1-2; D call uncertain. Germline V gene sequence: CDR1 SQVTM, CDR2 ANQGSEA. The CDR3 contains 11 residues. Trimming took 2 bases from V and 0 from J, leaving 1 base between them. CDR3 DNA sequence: TGCAGCGTTGAAACTAACTATGGCTACACCCTC. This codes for CSVETNYGYTL.

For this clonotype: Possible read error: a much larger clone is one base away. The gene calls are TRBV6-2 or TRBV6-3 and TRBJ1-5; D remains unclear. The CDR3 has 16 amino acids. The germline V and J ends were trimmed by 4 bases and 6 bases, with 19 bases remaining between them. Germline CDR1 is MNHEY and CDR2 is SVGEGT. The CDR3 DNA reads TGTGCCAGCAGTTCCGCCCCGTCCCAGTGGGGTCAGCCCCAGCATTTT. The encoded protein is CASSSAPSQWGQPQHF.

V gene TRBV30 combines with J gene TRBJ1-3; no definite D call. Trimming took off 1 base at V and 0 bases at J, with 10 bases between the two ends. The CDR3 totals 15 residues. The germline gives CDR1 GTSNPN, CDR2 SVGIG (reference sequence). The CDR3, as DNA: TGTGCCTGGAGTGACCCCAATTTCTCTGGAAACACCATATATTTT. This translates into CAWSDPNFSGNTIYF.

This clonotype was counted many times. CDR3: CASSIGTGALYEQYF. The CDR3 region has the DNA TGTGCCAGTAGTATCGGGACAGGAGCCCTCTACGAGCAGTACTTC. The V gene is TRBV19, the J gene TRBJ2-7, with 8 nucleotides matching TRBD1. Germline assignment: CDR1 LNHDA and CDR2 SQIVND (reference sequence). J was trimmed by 3 bases and V by 3 bases; bases with no gene match: 7. CDR3 size: 15 residues.